This TCR beta chain was obtained from a study of blood T cell repertoires in COVID-19. Study context: Sources were T cells, B-cell-depleted T cells, or PBMCs; the material itself was cDNA or gDNA.

TCRdb's table, derived via immunoSEQ multiplex PCR, lists solely in-frame clones and lacks some. This sample has around 130,000 clones, with less than 85% found just once. V was pared by 5 bases and J by 5 bases, with 7 bases of the junction left unmatched. Germline V gene lookup returns CDR1 SEHNR and CDR2 FQNEAQ (reference sequence). The CDR3 consists of 15 residues. Sequenced material: peripheral blood. The TCR sequence derives from a woman aged 60-70 years with acute or convalescent COVID-19. The V and J genes are TRBV7-9 and TRBJ2-3, with 10 nucleotides matching TRBD2. CDR3 DNA: TGTGCCAGCAGCCGACCAGCGGGGGGGCAAGATACGCAGTATTTT. Its protein product is CASSRPAGGQDTQYF.